This TCR beta chain stems from a study of regulatory T cells in long-lasting Graves disease. Across the whole study: Persistent Graves' disease required over 5 years of antithyroid drugs and positive TSH receptor antibodies. Findings and caveats of the study: TRBV28 was favored in persistent disease, as were TRBJ1-2 and TRBJ2-5. Authors noted too few samples as a limitation.

Combining iRepertoire HTBI primers with Arm-PCR of CDR3 regions, the authors built TCR beta libraries. The authors' processing: Across all samples, under 65 TRBV segments and 15 or so TRBJ segments were identified. TCRdb re-derived calls from the multiplex PCR reads in MiXCR, one entry per CDR3 protein. The V and J calls were determined by TCRdb, not by the authors. The data contain some 370,000 distinct CDR3 sequences, 20% of them singletons. Points on this clonotype: Its target is not known.

The germline V and J ends were trimmed by 3 bases and 4 bases, with 18 bases remaining between them. CDR3 size: 15 residues. Germline lookup yields CDR1 GTSNPN and CDR2 SVGIG (reference sequence). Time point indicated: persistent/refractory GD, antithyroid drugs over 5 years with positive TRAb. Extracted RNA from PBMCs served as the source of the TCR library. Sequencing used peripheral blood mononuclear cells (PBMCs), obtained when the disease was refractory, from a patient treated with antithyroid drugs. The sequence came from a female donor with Graves disease. The V gene is TRBV30, the J gene TRBJ1-1, with no clear D. The CDR3 region is CAWSGSGSKVTEAFF. In nucleotides, the CDR3 is TGTGCCTGGAGCGGGAGCGGAAGCAAAGTCACTGAAGCTTTCTTT.